The T cell receptor (beta chain) described here comes from a study of T cells after yellow fever vaccination. General study findings and limits: Across the CD4 and CD8 compartments, a small share of clonotypes was present in both. Most clones from primary vaccination resurfaced after the booster (approximately 96% CD4, around 91% CD8).

This clonotype came up many times. Its target is unknown. Template switching by 5'RACE produced TCR cDNA, adding a universal primer site and UMIs. Each CDR3 protein gets one entry after TCRdb re-called the 5' RACE reads with MiXCR. Here the sample spans 310,000 or so distinct CDR3 sequences, around 4% being singletons. The germline V gene has CDR1 SGHRS and CDR2 YFSETQ. CDR3 size: 14 residues. Deletions cut 0 bases from V and 2 bases from J, with 6 bases between. The material was PBMCs, obtained on the day of the yellow fever booster vaccination. This clonotype originated in a man younger than 35 who received the YFV17D yellow fever vaccine. V is TRBV5-1 and J is TRBJ1-3; D is uncertain. In DNA, the CDR3 is TGCGCCAGCAGCTTGGTTGGCCCTGGAAACACCATATATTTT. Translated: CASSLVGPGNTIYF.